Listed below are T cell receptor beta chains from one sample, sequenced in a study of neoadjuvant anti-PD-1 for oral cavity cancer. TCRdb keeps only in-frame clones here, not all; method: immunoSEQ multiplex PCR. The sample records roughly 15,000 clones, around 76% being singletons. The specimen comprised PBMCs, sampled after nivolumab (anti-PD-1) treatment. The receptors shown here come from a person between 40 and 79 years old with oral cavity squamous cell carcinoma. The CDR3 runs from the conserved cysteine through the conserved F or W. A D gene is named only where the DNA matches it firmly. Rows may omit the clone size; those that give it use once, few, many or a size class.

cdr3_nt: TGTGCCAGCAGTTACCTCTCGGAGGTGGAGCCCCAGCATTTT; cdr3_aa: CASSYLSEVEPQHF; j_call: TRBJ1-5; clone_size: NA; v_call: TRBV6-6; d_call: NA
cdr3_nt: TGTGCCAGCAGTGAAGCGGCAGGGACTTCGGACGAGCAGTACTTC; cdr3_aa: CASSEAAGTSDEQYF; j_call: TRBJ2-7; clone_size: NA; v_call: TRBV6-1; d_call: NA
cdr3_nt: TGTGCCAGCAGCTTCACTCAGGGACTACACTCTGGGGCCAACGTCCTGACTTTC; cdr3_aa: CASSFTQGLHSGANVLTF; j_call: TRBJ2-6; clone_size: NA; v_call: TRBV7-8; d_call: TRBD2
cdr3_nt: TGCGCCAGCAAAGTTGGGGGAGGTGAAGCTTTCTTT; cdr3_aa: CASKVGGGEAFF; j_call: TRBJ1-1; clone_size: NA; v_call: TRBV10-2; d_call: NA
cdr3_nt: TGTGCCAGCAGCCCGGGATACGGCGAGCAGTACTTC; cdr3_aa: CASSPGYGEQYF; j_call: TRBJ2-7; clone_size: NA; v_call: TRBV13; d_call: NA
cdr3_nt: TGCGCCAGCAGCCAAAATATGGGACACTGGACTGAAGCTTTCTTT; cdr3_aa: CASSQNMGHWTEAFF; j_call: TRBJ1-1; clone_size: few; v_call: TRBV4-1; d_call: NA
cdr3_nt: TGTGCCAGCAGCCGATTTGGGCGCAATGAGCAGTTCTTC; cdr3_aa: CASSRFGRNEQFF; j_call: TRBJ2-1; clone_size: NA; v_call: TRBV5-6; d_call: NA
cdr3_nt: TGTGCCAGCAGACTGGGACAGATCTATGGCTACACCTTC; cdr3_aa: CASRLGQIYGYTF; j_call: TRBJ1-2; clone_size: NA; v_call: TRBV6-1; d_call: TRBD1
cdr3_nt: TGTGCCAGCAGACCTAGGACCAGGGGGGACGAGCAGTACTTC; cdr3_aa: CASRPRTRGDEQYF; j_call: TRBJ2-7; clone_size: NA; v_call: TRBV6-5; d_call: NA
cdr3_nt: TGTGCCAGTAGTAACGCCCTAGGAGCTGAAGCTTTCTTT; cdr3_aa: CASSNALGAEAFF; j_call: TRBJ1-1; clone_size: few; v_call: TRBV19; d_call: NA
cdr3_nt: TGCGCCAGCAGCCAAGGTTATAGCGGGTATTTACCTACTAGCACAGATACGCAGTATTTT; cdr3_aa: CASSQGYSGYLPTSTDTQYF; j_call: TRBJ2-3; clone_size: once; v_call: TRBV5-1; d_call: TRBD2
cdr3_nt: TGTGCCAGCAGCACTAGCGGGTATAGCGATACGCAGTATTTT; cdr3_aa: CASSTSGYSDTQYF; j_call: TRBJ2-3; clone_size: NA; v_call: TRBV5-4; d_call: TRBD2
cdr3_nt: TGTGCCATCAGTGATCTAGGCTTGAACACCGGGGAGCTGTTTTTT; cdr3_aa: CAISDLGLNTGELFF; j_call: TRBJ2-2; clone_size: NA; v_call: TRBV10-3; d_call: NA
cdr3_nt: TGTGCCACCGGGGACCCGCCAGGGAACACTGAAGCTTTCTTT; cdr3_aa: CATGDPPGNTEAFF; j_call: TRBJ1-1; clone_size: NA; v_call: TRBV6-5; d_call: NA
cdr3_nt: TGTGCCAGCTCGAAACTAAGGGGCACCACTGAAGCTTTCTTT; cdr3_aa: CASSKLRGTTEAFF; j_call: TRBJ1-1; clone_size: NA; v_call: TRBV27; d_call: NA
cdr3_nt: TGTGCCAGCTCACCAGGCCTGGGGAGGGCTGAAGCTTTCTTT; cdr3_aa: CASSPGLGRAEAFF; j_call: TRBJ1-1; clone_size: NA; v_call: TRBV18; d_call: NA
cdr3_nt: TGTGCCATCATGAATGGGCGGGAGGGGGGTGAGCAGTTCTTC; cdr3_aa: CAIMNGREGGEQFF; j_call: TRBJ2-1; clone_size: NA; v_call: TRBV10-3; d_call: TRBD2
cdr3_nt: TGTGCCAGCAGCAGCCAAGGGTCCTATACCCGAGAGACCCAGTACTTC; cdr3_aa: CASSSQGSYTRETQYF; j_call: TRBJ2-5; clone_size: NA; v_call: TRBV27; d_call: NA
cdr3_nt: TGTGCCAGCAGTAACAGGGACGATGAGCAGTTCTTC; cdr3_aa: CASSNRDDEQFF; j_call: TRBJ2-1; clone_size: NA; v_call: TRBV7-6; d_call: NA
cdr3_nt: TGTGCCACCAGCAGAGATGCCTCCCAAGAGACCCAGTACTTC; cdr3_aa: CATSRDASQETQYF; j_call: TRBJ2-5; clone_size: NA; v_call: TRBV15; d_call: NA
cdr3_nt: TGCAGCGGGGGGACTCTTAGGGAAAAACTGTTTTTT; cdr3_aa: CSGGTLREKLFF; j_call: TRBJ1-4; clone_size: NA; v_call: TRBV29-1; d_call: NA
cdr3_nt: TGCAGTGTTACAGGGTGGGGCGAGCAGTACTTC; cdr3_aa: CSVTGWGEQYF; j_call: TRBJ2-7; clone_size: NA; v_call: TRBV20-1; d_call: NA
cdr3_nt: TGTGCCAGTAGTACCCACCCAAGAGAGACCCAGTACTTC; cdr3_aa: CASSTHPRETQYF; j_call: TRBJ2-5; clone_size: NA; v_call: TRBV19; d_call: NA
cdr3_nt: TGTGCCAGCAGCGAAGGGACAAGGGGCGAGCAGTACTTC; cdr3_aa: CASSEGTRGEQYF; j_call: TRBJ2-7; clone_size: NA; v_call: TRBV9; d_call: NA
cdr3_nt: TGCGCCAGCAGCTTGAGTTCCCTGGCGGACTACAATGAGCAGTTCTTC; cdr3_aa: CASSLSSLADYNEQFF; j_call: TRBJ2-1; clone_size: few; v_call: TRBV5-1; d_call: NA
cdr3_nt: TGTGCCAGTAGTATTTCCCGGACAGAGGTAACTTTCTTT; cdr3_aa: CASSISRTEVTFF; j_call: TRBJ1-1; clone_size: NA; v_call: TRBV19; d_call: NA
cdr3_nt: TGCGCCAGCAGCTTGGACAGCCTAAGGCACAATGAGCAGTTCTTC; cdr3_aa: CASSLDSLRHNEQFF; j_call: TRBJ2-1; clone_size: NA; v_call: TRBV5-1; d_call: NA
cdr3_nt: TGCGCCAGCAGGGGATTTGGTAGGTCCCGGCGGCGCTCCTACGAGCAGTACTTC; cdr3_aa: CASRGFGRSRRRSYEQYF; j_call: TRBJ2-7; clone_size: NA; v_call: TRBV5-1; d_call: NA
cdr3_nt: TGCGCCAGCAGCCAAGATGTGGCCCAGGGTTTTCAGCCCCAGCATTTT; cdr3_aa: CASSQDVAQGFQPQHF; j_call: TRBJ1-5; clone_size: NA; v_call: TRBV4-1; d_call: NA
cdr3_nt: TGTGCCAGCAGAACCGGGTTCGAAGAGACCCAGTACTTC; cdr3_aa: CASRTGFEETQYF; j_call: TRBJ2-5; clone_size: NA; v_call: TRBV6-6; d_call: NA
cdr3_nt: TGCAGCGCCGGCACCGGGCTCTACGCCTCCCATGAGCAGTTCTTC; cdr3_aa: CSAGTGLYASHEQFF; j_call: TRBJ2-1; clone_size: NA; v_call: TRBV29-1; d_call: NA
cdr3_nt: TGTGCCAGCAGTCGGGACAATAGCAATCAGCCCCAGCATTTT; cdr3_aa: CASSRDNSNQPQHF; j_call: TRBJ1-5; clone_size: once; v_call: TRBV6-5; d_call: NA
cdr3_nt: TGTGCCAGCAGTTATCAGGGGACTAGCGGGTCCAATGAGCAGTTCTTC; cdr3_aa: CASSYQGTSGSNEQFF; j_call: TRBJ2-1; clone_size: NA; v_call: TRBV6-5; d_call: TRBD2
cdr3_nt: TGCAGCGTTCCTTTGGCGGGGGGCACAGATACGCAGTATTTT; cdr3_aa: CSVPLAGGTDTQYF; j_call: TRBJ2-3; clone_size: NA; v_call: TRBV29-1; d_call: TRBD2
cdr3_nt: TGCGCCAGCAGGAGATCGCCGGAGAACACTGAAGCTTTCTTT; cdr3_aa: CASRRSPENTEAFF; j_call: TRBJ1-1; clone_size: NA; v_call: TRBV5-1; d_call: NA
cdr3_nt: TGCGCCAGCAGCTCTACTCGGACCCTGACCTACGAGCAGTACTTC; cdr3_aa: CASSSTRTLTYEQYF; j_call: TRBJ2-7; clone_size: NA; v_call: TRBV4-1; d_call: NA
cdr3_nt: TGTGCCAGCAGCTTATTGAGCGATGGGGAGCAGTACTTC; cdr3_aa: CASSLLSDGEQYF; j_call: TRBJ2-7; clone_size: once; v_call: TRBV7-9; d_call: NA
cdr3_nt: TGCGCCAGCAGCCCGGGACAGTTATTAAACATTCAGTACTTC; cdr3_aa: CASSPGQLLNIQYF; j_call: TRBJ2-4; clone_size: NA; v_call: TRBV5-1; d_call: TRBD1
cdr3_nt: TGTGCCAGCAGCTTAGACAGCACCGGGGAGCTGTTTTTT; cdr3_aa: CASSLDSTGELFF; j_call: TRBJ2-2; clone_size: NA; v_call: TRBV5-4; d_call: NA
cdr3_nt: TGTGCCAGCACCTTGGGACTAGCGGGGGGAAAACGCTCCTACAATGAGCAGTTCTTC; cdr3_aa: CASTLGLAGGKRSYNEQFF; j_call: TRBJ2-1; clone_size: NA; v_call: TRBV5-5; d_call: TRBD2